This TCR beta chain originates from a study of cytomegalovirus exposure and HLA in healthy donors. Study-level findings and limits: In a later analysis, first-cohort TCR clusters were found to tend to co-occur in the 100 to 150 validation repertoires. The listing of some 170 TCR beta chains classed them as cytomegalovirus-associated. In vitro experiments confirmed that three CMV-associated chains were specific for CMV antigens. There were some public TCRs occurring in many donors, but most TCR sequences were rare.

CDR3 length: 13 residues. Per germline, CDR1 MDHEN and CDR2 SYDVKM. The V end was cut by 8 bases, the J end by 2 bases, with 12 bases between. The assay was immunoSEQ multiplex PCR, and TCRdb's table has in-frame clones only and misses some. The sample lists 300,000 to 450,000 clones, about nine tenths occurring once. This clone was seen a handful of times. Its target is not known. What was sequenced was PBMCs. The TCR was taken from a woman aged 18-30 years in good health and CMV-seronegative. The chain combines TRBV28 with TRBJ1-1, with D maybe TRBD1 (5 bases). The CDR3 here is CASGAQVNTEAFF. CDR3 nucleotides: TGTGCCAGCGGAGCACAGGTTAACACTGAAGCTTTCTTT.